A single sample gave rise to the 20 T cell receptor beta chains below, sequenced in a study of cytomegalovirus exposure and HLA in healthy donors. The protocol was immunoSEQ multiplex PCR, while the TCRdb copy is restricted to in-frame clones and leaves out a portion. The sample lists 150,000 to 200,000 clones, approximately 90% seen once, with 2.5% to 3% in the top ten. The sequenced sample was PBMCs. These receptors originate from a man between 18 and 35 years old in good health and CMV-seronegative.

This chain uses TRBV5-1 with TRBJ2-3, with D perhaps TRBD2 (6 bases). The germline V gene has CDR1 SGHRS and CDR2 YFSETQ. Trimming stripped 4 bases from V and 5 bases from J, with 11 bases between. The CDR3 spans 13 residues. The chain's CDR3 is CASSRPGEDTQYF. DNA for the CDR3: TGCGCCAGCAGCCGGCCGGGGGAAGATACGCAGTATTTT.

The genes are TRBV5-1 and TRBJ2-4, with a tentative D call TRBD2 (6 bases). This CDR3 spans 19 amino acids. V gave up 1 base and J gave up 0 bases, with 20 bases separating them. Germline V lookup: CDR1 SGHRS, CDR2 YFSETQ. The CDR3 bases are TGCGCCAGCAGCTTGAGAGAGCGTGGGGGGATTATAGCCAAAAACATTCAGTACTTC. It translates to CASSLRERGGIIAKNIQYF.

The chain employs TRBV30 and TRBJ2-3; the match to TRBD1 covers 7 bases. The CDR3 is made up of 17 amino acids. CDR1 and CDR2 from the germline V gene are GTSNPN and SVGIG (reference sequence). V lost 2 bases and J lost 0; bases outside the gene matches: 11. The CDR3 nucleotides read TGTGCCTGGAGTTCACCGAAATGGGACAGTAGCACAGATACGCAGTATTTT. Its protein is CAWSSPKWDSSTDTQYF.

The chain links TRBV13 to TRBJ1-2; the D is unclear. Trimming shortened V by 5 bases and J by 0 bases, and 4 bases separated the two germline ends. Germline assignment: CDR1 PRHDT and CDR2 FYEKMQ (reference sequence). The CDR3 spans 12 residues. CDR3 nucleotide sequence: TGTGCCAGCAGCGGCTCTAACTATGGCTACACCTTC. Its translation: CASSGSNYGYTF. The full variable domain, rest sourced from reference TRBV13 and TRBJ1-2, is AAGVIQSPRHLIKEKRETATLKCYPIPRHDTVYWYQQGPGQDPQFLISFYEKMQSDKGSIPDRFSAQQFSDYHSELNMSSLELGDSALYFCASSGSNYGYTFGSGTRLTVV.

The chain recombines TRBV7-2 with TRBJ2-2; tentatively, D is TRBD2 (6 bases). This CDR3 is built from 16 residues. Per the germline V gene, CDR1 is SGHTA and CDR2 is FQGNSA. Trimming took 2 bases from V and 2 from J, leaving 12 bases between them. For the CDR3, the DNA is TGTGCCAGCAGCTTACGGGGGAAGAAAAACACCGGGGAGCTGTTTTTT. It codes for CASSLRGKKNTGELFF.

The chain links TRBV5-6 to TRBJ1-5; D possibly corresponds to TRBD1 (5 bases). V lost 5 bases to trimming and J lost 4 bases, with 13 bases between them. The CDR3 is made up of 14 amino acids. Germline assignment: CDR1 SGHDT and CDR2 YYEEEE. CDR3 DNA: TGTGCCAGCAGTCTGTTCGGGGGGAATCAGCCCCAGCATTTT. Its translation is CASSLFGGNQPQHF.

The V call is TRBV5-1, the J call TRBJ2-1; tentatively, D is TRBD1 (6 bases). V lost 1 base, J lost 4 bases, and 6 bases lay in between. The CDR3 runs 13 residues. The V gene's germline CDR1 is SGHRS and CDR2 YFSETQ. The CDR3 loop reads CASSLQGYNEQFF. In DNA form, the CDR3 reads TGCGCCAGCAGCTTGCAGGGGTACAATGAGCAGTTCTTC. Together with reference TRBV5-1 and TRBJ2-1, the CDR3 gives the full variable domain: KAGVTQTPRYLIKTRGQQVTLSCSPISGHRSVSWYQQTPGQGLQFLFEYFSETQRNKGNFPGRFSGRQFSNSRSEMNVSTLELGDSALYLCASSLQGYNEQFFGPGTRLTVL.

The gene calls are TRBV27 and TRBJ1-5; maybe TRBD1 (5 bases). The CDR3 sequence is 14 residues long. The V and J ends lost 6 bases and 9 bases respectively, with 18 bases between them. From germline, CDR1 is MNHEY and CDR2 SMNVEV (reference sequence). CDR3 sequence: CASRNQLGGWPQHF. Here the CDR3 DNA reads TGTGCCAGCAGGAACCAACTGGGGGGATGGCCCCAGCATTTT.

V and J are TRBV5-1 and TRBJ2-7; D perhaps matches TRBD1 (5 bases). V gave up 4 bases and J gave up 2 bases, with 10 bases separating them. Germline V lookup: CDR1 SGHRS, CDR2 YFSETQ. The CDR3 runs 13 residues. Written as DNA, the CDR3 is TGCGCCAGCAGCCCCGACAGAACCTACGAGCAGTACTTC. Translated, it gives CASSPDRTYEQYF.

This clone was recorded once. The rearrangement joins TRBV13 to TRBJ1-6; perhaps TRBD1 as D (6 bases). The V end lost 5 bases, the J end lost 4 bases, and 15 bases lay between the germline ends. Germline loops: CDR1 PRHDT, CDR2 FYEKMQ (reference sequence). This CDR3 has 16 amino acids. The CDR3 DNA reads TGTGCCAGCAGCCAGGGGACGGGCGAATATAATTCACCCCTCCACTTT. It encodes CASSQGTGEYNSPLHF.

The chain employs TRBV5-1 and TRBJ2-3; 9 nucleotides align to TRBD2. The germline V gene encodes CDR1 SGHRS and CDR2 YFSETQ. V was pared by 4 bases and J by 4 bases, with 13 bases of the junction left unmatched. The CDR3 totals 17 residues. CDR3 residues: CASSLAVGGRAADTQYF. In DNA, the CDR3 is TGCGCCAGCAGCCTTGCTGTGGGCGGGAGGGCCGCAGATACGCAGTATTTT.

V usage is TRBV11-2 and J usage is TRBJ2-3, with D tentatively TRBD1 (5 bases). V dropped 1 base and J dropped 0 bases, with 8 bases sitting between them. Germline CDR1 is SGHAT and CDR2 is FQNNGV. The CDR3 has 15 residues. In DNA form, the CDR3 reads TGTGCCAGCAGCTTAGCAGGGTTCAGCACAGATACGCAGTATTTT. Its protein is CASSLAGFSTDTQYF.

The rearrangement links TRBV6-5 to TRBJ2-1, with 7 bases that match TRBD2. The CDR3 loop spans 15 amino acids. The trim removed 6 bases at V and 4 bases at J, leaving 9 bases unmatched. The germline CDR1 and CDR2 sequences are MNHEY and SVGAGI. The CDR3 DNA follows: TGTGCCAGCAGCCACTCGGGGGGACCATACAATGAGCAGTTCTTC. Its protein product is CASSHSGGPYNEQFF.

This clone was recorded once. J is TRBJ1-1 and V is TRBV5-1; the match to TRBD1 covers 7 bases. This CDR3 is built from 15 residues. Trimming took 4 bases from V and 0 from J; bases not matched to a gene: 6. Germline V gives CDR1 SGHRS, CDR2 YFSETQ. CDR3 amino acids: CASSPGQTLNTEAFF. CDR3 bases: TGCGCCAGCAGCCCGGGACAGACTTTGAACACTGAAGCTTTCTTT.

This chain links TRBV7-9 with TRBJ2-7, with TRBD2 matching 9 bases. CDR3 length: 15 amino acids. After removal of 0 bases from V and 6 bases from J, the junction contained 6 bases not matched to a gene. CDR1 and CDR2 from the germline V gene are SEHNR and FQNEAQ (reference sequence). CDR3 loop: CASSLASGSRGEQYF. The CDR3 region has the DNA TGTGCCAGCAGCTTAGCTAGCGGGAGTAGGGGCGAGCAGTACTTC.

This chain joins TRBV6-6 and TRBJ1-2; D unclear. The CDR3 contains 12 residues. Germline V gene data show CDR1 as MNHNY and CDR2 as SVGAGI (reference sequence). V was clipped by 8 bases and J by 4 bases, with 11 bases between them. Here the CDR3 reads CASGREVYGYTF. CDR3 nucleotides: TGTGCCAGCGGGCGGGAGGTCTATGGCTACACCTTC.

The CDR3 sequence is CAWTSGGPGYTF. The CDR3 bases are TGTGCCTGGACCTCCGGAGGACCTGGCTACACCTTC. The chain carries TRBV30 and TRBJ1-2, with no clear D. Germline lookup yields CDR1 GTSNPN and CDR2 SVGIG (reference sequence). Trimming pared 4 bases from V and 7 bases from J, leaving 13 bases between. The CDR3 covers 12 residues.

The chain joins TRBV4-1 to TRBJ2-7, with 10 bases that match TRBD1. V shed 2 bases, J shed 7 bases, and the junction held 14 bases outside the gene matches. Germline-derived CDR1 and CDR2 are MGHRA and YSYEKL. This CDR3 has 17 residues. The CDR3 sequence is CASSQPPRRDRGREQYF. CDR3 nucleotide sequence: TGCGCCAGCAGCCAACCTCCCCGCAGGGACAGGGGTCGTGAGCAGTACTTC.

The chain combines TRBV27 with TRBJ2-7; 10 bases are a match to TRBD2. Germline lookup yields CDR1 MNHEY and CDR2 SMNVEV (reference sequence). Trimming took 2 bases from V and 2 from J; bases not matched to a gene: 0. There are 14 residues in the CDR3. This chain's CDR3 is CASSLTSGAYEQYF. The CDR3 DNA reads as TGTGCCAGCAGTTTAACTAGCGGGGCCTACGAGCAGTACTTC.

The CDR3 sequence is CASREPVGQGDAFF. CDR3 in DNA: TGTGCCAGCAGGGAACCGGTTGGACAGGGGGACGCTTTCTTT. The gene calls are TRBV7-2 and TRBJ1-1, with 10 bases lining up with TRBD1. V was clipped by 6 bases and J by 11 bases; unmatched bases: 12. CDR3 length equals 14 residues. Germline CDR1 and CDR2: SGHTA and FQGNSA.